This passage covers 9 T cell receptor beta chains from one sample sequenced in a study of T-cell reconstitution after alpha-beta-depleted transplantation in children. Preparing the TCRbeta library involved the use of unique molecular identifiers. TCRdb re-called the PCR reads through MiXCR, storing one row per CDR3 protein. The sample has under 70,000 distinct CDR3 sequences, approximately 10% seen once. Sequencing used PBMCs, obtained before TCRalphabeta/CD19-depleted stem cell transplant. The receptors originated from a boy aged 5 to 17 with acute myeloid leukemia, due to receive a stem cell transplant.

This clonotype showed up many times. The chain links TRBV10-3 to TRBJ1-1; D is unclear. This CDR3 region has 14 residues. V lost 6 bases and J lost 1, with 12 bases in between. Germline CDR1 ENHRY, CDR2 SYGVKD. CDR3 coding DNA: TGTGCCATCAGCATAAAGGTCGGGAACACTGAAGCTTTCTTT. Residues: CAISIKVGNTEAFF.

This clonotype occurred many times. The chain employs TRBV12-3 or TRBV12-4 and TRBJ2-1; D remains unclear. V lost 2 bases to trimming and J lost 8 bases, with 10 bases between them. The CDR3 is 13 residues long. As DNA, the CDR3 is TGTGCCAGCAGTTTACGGAACCCCCATGAGCAGTTCTTC. This translates into CASSLRNPHEQFF.

Ten or more counts support this clonotype. The V and J genes are TRBV7-9 and TRBJ2-1; TRBD1 might be the D (5 bases). CDR1 is SEHNR, CDR2 FQNEAQ, per germline (reference sequence). The V end lost 4 bases, the J end lost 7 bases, and 20 bases lay between the germline ends. The CDR3 is made up of 16 amino acids. CDR3: CASSSQGWGKENEQFF. CDR3 coding DNA: TGTGCCAGCAGCTCGCAAGGCTGGGGCAAGGAAAATGAGCAGTTCTTC.

The table lists this clonotype with many counts. The rearrangement joins TRBV29-1 to TRBJ1-4, with a possible D match to TRBD1 (6 bases). This CDR3 is built from 16 residues. With 5 bases removed from V and 5 bases from J, the gap between germline ends came to 21 bases. Per the germline V gene, CDR1 is SQVTM and CDR2 is ANQGSEA. The chain's CDR3 is CSVRDEEGGVNEKLFF. CDR3 DNA: TGCAGCGTTCGTGACGAAGAAGGGGGAGTAAATGAAAAACTGTTTTTT. The full variable domain, completed using reference TRBV29-1 and TRBJ1-4, is SAVISQKPSRDICQRGTSLTIQCQVDSQVTMMFWYRQQPGQSLTLIATANQGSEATYESGFVIDKFPISRPNLTFSTLTVSNMSPEDSSIYLCSVRDEEGGVNEKLFFGSGTQLSVL.

The table lists this clonotype with many counts. The V gene is TRBV24-1, the J gene TRBJ1-2; TRBD1 is a possible D gene (5 bases). The germline V gene has CDR1 KGHDR and CDR2 SFDVKD. The germline V and J ends were trimmed by 3 bases and 1 base, with 20 bases remaining between them. CDR3 length: 18 residues. CDR3 in DNA: TGTGCCACCAGTGATAATTGGAGGGACGGTTCGAGTAACTATGGCTACACCTTC. Translation gives CATSDNWRDGSSNYGYTF.

The chain couples TRBV18 to TRBJ2-5; D might be TRBD1 (5 bases). The V end lost 2 bases, the J end lost 2 bases, and 18 bases lay between the germline ends. The CDR3 has 17 residues. From germline, CDR1 is KGHSH and CDR2 LQKENI. The CDR3 is CASSPKVPGHRQETQYF. The CDR3 nucleotides read TGTGCCAGCTCACCAAAAGTTCCTGGACACCGACAAGAGACCCAGTACTTC.

Many counts were recorded for this clonotype. The DNA of the CDR3 is TGCAGTGCTAGAATCTCTGGGGCCAACGTCCTGACTTTC. Translation gives CSARISGANVLTF. The chain couples TRBV20-1 to TRBJ2-6, with D unclear. The CDR3 contains 13 residues. V was clipped by 2 bases and J by 0 bases, with 2 bases between them. Germline V gene lookup returns CDR1 DFQATT and CDR2 SNEGSKA (reference sequence).

This clonotype was counted at least ten times. The chain recombines TRBV24-1 with TRBJ2-1, with D perhaps TRBD2 (5 bases). CDR1 and CDR2 (germline): KGHDR, SFDVKD. V lost 3 bases to trimming and J lost 3 bases, with 11 bases between them. The CDR3 runs 15 residues. CDR3 in DNA: TGTGCCACCAGTGATACTAGGATCGTCTACAATGAGCAGTTCTTC. Amino acid sequence: CATSDTRIVYNEQFF.

There are many counts of this clonotype. This chain's CDR3 is CSARTHGGLMNTEAFF. CDR3 nucleotide sequence: TGCAGCGCTAGGACCCACGGAGGCCTGATGAACACTGAAGCTTTCTTT. The chain combines TRBV29-1 with TRBJ1-1; D remains ambiguous. This CDR3 spans 16 amino acids. Germline-derived CDR1 and CDR2 are SQVTM and ANQGSEA. Trimming stripped 7 bases from V and 0 bases from J, with 21 bases between.